This T cell receptor beta chain came from a study of PD-L1 blockade in urothelial cancer. Background on the study: Patients had undergone 0 to 3 prior chemotherapy regimens.

Patients' cancers were locally advanced or metastatic urothelial carcinomas. The CDR3 runs to 14 residues. Germline lookup yields CDR1 SEHNR and CDR2 FQNEAQ (reference sequence). The V end was cut by 4 bases, the J end by 3 bases, with 12 bases between. In each PCR, synthetic TCR analog templates were spiked in. Produced via immunoSEQ multiplex PCR; TCRdb's table is partial and in-frame only. The top ten clones hold 2% to 3% of a sample with fewer than 130,000 clones, approximately 85% of them seen once. This clonotype was obtained from a man in his fifties or sixties with urothelial cancer. The material was PBMCs, obtained around atezolizumab (anti-PD-L1) treatment. V usage is TRBV7-9 and J usage is TRBJ1-1; tentative D call: TRBD1 (6 bases). The CDR3 DNA is TGTGCCAGCAGCTACAGGGAAAGTGACACTGAAGCTTTCTTT. Translated: CASSYRESDTEAFF.